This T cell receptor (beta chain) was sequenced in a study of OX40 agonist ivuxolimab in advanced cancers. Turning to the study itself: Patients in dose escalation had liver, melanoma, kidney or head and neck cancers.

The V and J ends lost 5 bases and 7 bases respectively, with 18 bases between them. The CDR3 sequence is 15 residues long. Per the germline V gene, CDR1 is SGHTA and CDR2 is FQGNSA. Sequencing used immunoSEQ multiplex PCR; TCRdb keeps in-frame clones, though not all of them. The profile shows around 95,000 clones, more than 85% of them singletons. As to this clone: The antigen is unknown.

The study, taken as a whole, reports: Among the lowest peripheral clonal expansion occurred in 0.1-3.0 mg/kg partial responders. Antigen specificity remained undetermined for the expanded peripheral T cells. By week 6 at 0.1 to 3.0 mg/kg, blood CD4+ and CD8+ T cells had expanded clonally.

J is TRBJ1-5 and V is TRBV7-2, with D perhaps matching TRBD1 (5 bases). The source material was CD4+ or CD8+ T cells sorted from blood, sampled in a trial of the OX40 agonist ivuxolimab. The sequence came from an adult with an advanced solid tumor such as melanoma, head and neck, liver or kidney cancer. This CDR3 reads CASSQGTRENQPQHF. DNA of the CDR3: TGTGCCAGCAGCCAAGGGACCCGAGAGAACCAGCCCCAGCATTTT.